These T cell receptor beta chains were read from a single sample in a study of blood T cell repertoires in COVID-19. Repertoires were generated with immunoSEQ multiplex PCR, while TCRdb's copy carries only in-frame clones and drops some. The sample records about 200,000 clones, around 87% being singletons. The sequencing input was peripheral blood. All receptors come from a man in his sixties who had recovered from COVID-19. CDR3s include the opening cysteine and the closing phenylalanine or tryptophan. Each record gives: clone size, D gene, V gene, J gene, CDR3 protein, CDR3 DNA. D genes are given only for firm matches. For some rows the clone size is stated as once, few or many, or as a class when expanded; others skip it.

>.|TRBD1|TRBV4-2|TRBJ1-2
CASSQVGLPGTGGDGYTF
TGTGCCAGCAGCCAAGTGGGGCTGCCCGGGACAGGGGGCGATGGCTACACCTTC
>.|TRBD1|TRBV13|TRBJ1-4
CASSLLGTGSSNEKLFF
TGTGCCAGCAGCTTATTAGGGACAGGGTCCTCTAATGAAAAACTGTTTTTT
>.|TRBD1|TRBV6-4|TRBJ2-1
CASRGQGTGNEQFF
TGTGCCAGCAGGGGACAGGGGACGGGAAATGAGCAGTTCTTC
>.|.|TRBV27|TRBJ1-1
CASSLGGPLWSSFF
TGTGCCAGCAGTTTGGGGGGGCCCCTGTGGTCATCTTTCTTT
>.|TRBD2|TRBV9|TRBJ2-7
CASSVVGGASYEQYF
TGTGCCAGCAGCGTAGTCGGGGGGGCTTCCTACGAGCAGTACTTC
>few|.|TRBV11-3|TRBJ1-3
CASSLRGNSGNTIYF
TGTGCCAGCAGCCTCAGGGGCAACTCTGGAAACACCATATATTTT
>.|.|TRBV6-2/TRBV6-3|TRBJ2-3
CASSGLTDTQYF
TGTGCCAGCAGTGGACTTACAGATACGCAGTATTTT
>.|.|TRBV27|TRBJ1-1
CASSFIRGEAFF
TGTGCCAGCAGTTTTATCAGGGGAGAAGCTTTCTTT
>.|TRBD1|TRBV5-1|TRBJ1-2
CASSFLRQGDSGYTF
TGCGCCAGCAGCTTTCTCCGACAGGGGGACTCTGGCTACACCTTC
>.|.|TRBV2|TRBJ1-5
CASSFTEGDQPQHF
TGTGCCAGCAGCTTTACAGAGGGCGATCAGCCCCAGCATTTT
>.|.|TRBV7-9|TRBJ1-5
CAIQDRSNQPQHF
TGTGCCATCCAGGACAGAAGCAATCAGCCCCAGCATTTT
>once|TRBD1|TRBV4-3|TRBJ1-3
CASSPDRGRNTIYF
TGCGCCAGCAGCCCGGACAGGGGGAGAAACACCATATATTTT
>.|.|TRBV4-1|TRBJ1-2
CASSQSTGYGYTF
TGCGCCAGCAGCCAGTCGACAGGCTATGGCTACACCTTC
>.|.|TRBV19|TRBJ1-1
CASARARQANTEAFF
TGTGCCAGCGCCCGGGCGAGACAGGCGAACACTGAAGCTTTCTTT
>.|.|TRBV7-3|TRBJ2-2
CASSLQTTGELFF
TGTGCCAGCAGCCTACAGACCACCGGGGAGCTGTTTTTT
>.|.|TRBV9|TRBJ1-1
CASSGRGGTEAFF
TGTGCCAGCAGCGGACGAGGGGGCACTGAAGCTTTCTTT
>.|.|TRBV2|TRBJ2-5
CASSQQETQYF
TGTGCCAGCAGCCAACAAGAGACCCAGTACTTC
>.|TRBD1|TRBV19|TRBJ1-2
CASRTGGRGYTF
TGTGCCAGTAGGACAGGGGGTCGCGGCTACACCTTC
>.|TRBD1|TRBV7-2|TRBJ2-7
CASSLGTGGNYEQYF
TGTGCCAGCAGCTTAGGTACAGGGGGGAACTACGAGCAGTACTTC
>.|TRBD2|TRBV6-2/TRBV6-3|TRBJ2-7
CASSGLAGEQYF
TGTGCCAGCAGCGGACTAGCGGGTGAGCAGTACTTC
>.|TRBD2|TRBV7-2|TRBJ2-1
CASNRLAGGFGEQFF
TGTGCCAGCAACCGACTAGCGGGGGGGTTCGGTGAGCAGTTCTTC
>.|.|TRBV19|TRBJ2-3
CASSLRQGTDTQYF
TGTGCCAGTAGTCTAAGACAGGGCACAGATACGCAGTATTTT
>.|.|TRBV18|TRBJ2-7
CASSPRQGGGYEQYF
TGTGCCAGCTCACCCCGACAGGGAGGAGGATACGAGCAGTACTTC